Presented here are 18 T cell receptor beta chains from one specimen sequenced in a study of long-term antiretroviral therapy in people with HIV. Sequencing relied on immunoSEQ assay v3.0, run at survey level. The method was immunoSEQ multiplex PCR; TCRdb's version includes in-frame clones alone and lacks a portion of them. The data hold over 15,000 clones, with 70% to 85% observed a single time. The sequencing here drew on unsorted PBMCs, taken 0.9 years after starting antiretroviral therapy. The receptor source for this set is a man between 18 and 35 years old with HIV.

The rearrangement joins TRBV30 to TRBJ1-4; 9 bases line up with TRBD1. Unmatched junction bases numbered 7, after V lost 1 base and J lost 7 bases. CDR1 and CDR2 from the germline V gene are GTSNPN and SVGIG (reference sequence). CDR3 length: 15 amino acids. The CDR3 protein is CAWSAPTGGSEKLFF. CDR3 in DNA: TGTGCCTGGAGTGCCCCGACAGGGGGTTCTGAAAAACTGTTTTTT.

The CDR3, as DNA: TGTGCCAGCAGTAGGACAGGGAAGAGCAATCAGCCCCAGCATTTT. Encoded protein: CASSRTGKSNQPQHF. The rearrangement joins TRBV6-5 to TRBJ1-5; 8 bases map to TRBD1. The CDR3 contains 15 residues. J was trimmed by 1 base and V by 5 bases; bases with no gene match: 4. Germline CDR1 reads MNHEY; CDR2 reads SVGAGI.

This clone was seen only once. The V and J genes are TRBV28 and TRBJ1-3, with D unresolved. Per germline, CDR1 MDHEN and CDR2 SYDVKM. This CDR3 is built from 17 residues. With 6 bases removed from V and 4 bases from J, the gap between germline ends came to 22 bases. CDR3 nucleotide sequence: TGTGCCAGCAGGCTATTAACCGGAGCACCCTCCGGAAACACCATATATTTT. This translates into CASRLLTGAPSGNTIYF.

The J gene is TRBJ2-3, the V gene TRBV5-1; TRBD2 agrees at 11 bases. This CDR3 spans 16 amino acids. V shed 4 bases and J 3 bases; nucleotides not matched to a gene: 7. Germline V lookup: CDR1 SGHRS, CDR2 YFSETQ. CDR3 loop: CASSHLTSGATDTQYF. CDR3 DNA sequence: TGCGCCAGCAGCCACCTGACTAGCGGGGCAACAGATACGCAGTATTTT.

CDR3 sequence reads: CASSLMSQGTDTQYF. The CDR3 nucleotides read TGTGCCAGCAGCTTAATGTCTCAGGGGACAGATACGCAGTATTTT. V and J are TRBV7-3 and TRBJ2-3; weak D call: TRBD1 (6 bases). CDR1 SGHTA and CDR2 FQGTGA come from the germline V gene. Between the trimmed V and J ends, which lost 1 base and 3 bases, there was a span of 11 bases. This CDR3 comprises 15 residues.

The chain couples TRBV7-3 to TRBJ1-1; D gene ambiguous. This CDR3 is built from 13 residues. From germline, CDR1 is SGHTA and CDR2 FQGTGA. The V end lost 5 bases, the J end lost 2 bases, and 9 bases lay between the germline ends. The CDR3 DNA reads as TGTGCCAGCAGCCCCATTTTTAACACTGAAGCTTTCTTT. Its translation: CASSPIFNTEAFF. Full variable domain (missing parts from reference TRBV7-3 and TRBJ1-1): GAGVSQTPSNKVTEKGKYVELRCDPISGHTALYWYRQSLGQGPEFLIYFQGTGAADDSGLPNDRFFAVRPEGSVSTLKIQRTERGDSAVYLCASSPIFNTEAFFGQGTRLTVV.

This clone was seen a single time. This chain uses TRBV5-1 with TRBJ2-1; 10 nucleotides align to TRBD2. In germline, CDR1 is SGHRS, CDR2 YFSETQ. The V segment lost 4 bases and the J segment 4 bases; nucleotides outside the gene matches: 5. The CDR3 extends over 15 amino acids. In DNA form, the CDR3 reads TGCGCCAGCAGCCCCGGGACTAGCGAGTACAATGAGCAGTTCTTC. Its translation is CASSPGTSEYNEQFF.

The rearrangement uses TRBV7-3 and TRBJ2-7; possibly TRBD1 or TRBD2 for D (5 bases each). This CDR3 region has 13 residues. The germline CDR1 and CDR2 sequences are SGHTA and FQGTGA. V gave up 5 bases and J gave up 3 bases, with 11 bases separating them. CDR3 in amino acids: CASSPGPDYEQYF. The CDR3 coding sequence is TGTGCCAGCAGCCCGGGACCCGACTACGAGCAGTACTTC.

The chain links TRBV28 to TRBJ1-6, with D possibly TRBD1 on 6 matching bases. CDR3 length: 14 residues. Germline CDR1 reads MDHEN; CDR2 reads SYDVKM. Trimming removed 5 bases from V and 13 bases from J, with 18 bases in between. This CDR3 is CASSLWRQGRPLHF. The CDR3 nucleotides are TGTGCCAGCAGTCTTTGGCGGCAGGGGAGGCCCCTCCACTTT.

The CDR3 reads CASRYVTGGISNQPQHF. Here the CDR3 DNA reads TGTGCCAGCAGATATGTCACAGGGGGCATAAGCAATCAGCCCCAGCATTTT. This chain links TRBV28 with TRBJ1-5; 9 bases fit TRBD1. This CDR3 contains 17 residues. CDR1 is MDHEN and CDR2 is SYDVKM in the germline V gene. V was clipped by 6 bases and J by 1 base; unmatched bases: 10.

This clone was detected only once. The gene calls are TRBV11-2 and TRBJ1-2; D may be TRBD1 (6 bases). CDR1 is SGHAT and CDR2 is FQNNGV in the germline V gene. Trimming stripped 2 bases from V and 4 bases from J, with 14 bases between. The CDR3 sequence is 15 residues long. This CDR3 is CASSLHLGQTYGYTF. The CDR3 nucleotides read TGTGCCAGCAGCTTACACTTAGGACAGACCTATGGCTACACCTTC.

The gene calls are TRBV15 and TRBJ2-5; D may be TRBD2 (7 bases). CDR3 length: 14 residues. CDR1 is LNHNV, CDR2 YYDKDF, per germline (reference sequence). V lost 5 bases and J lost 4, with 14 bases in between. The CDR3 is CATSGRGGIETQYF. The CDR3 DNA sequence: TGTGCCACCAGCGGGAGGGGGGGCATAGAGACCCAGTACTTC.

Turning to this clone: The germline gene is not matched at one end of the junction; a read error may be the cause. The gene calls are TRBV7-9 and TRBJ1-2, with 8 bases aligning to TRBD1. The CDR3 loop spans 12 amino acids. Per germline, CDR1 SEHNR and CDR2 FQNEAQ (reference sequence). The CDR3 coding sequence is TGTGCCAGCAGCTTAGAAGCCTGGACAGGGAGCTTC. It specifies CASSLEAWTGSF.

J is TRBJ1-1 and V is TRBV28, with TRBD1 identical over 9 bases. Unmatched junction bases numbered 12, after V lost 6 bases and J lost 1 base. The CDR3 runs 17 residues. Germline values: CDR1 MDHEN, CDR2 SYDVKM. CDR3 sequence (DNA): TGTGCCAGCAGCCTCAATCGACAGGGGGTGGGGAACACTGAAGCTTTCTTT. This codes for CASSLNRQGVGNTEAFF. Looking up the rest from reference TRBV28 and TRBJ1-1 gives the full variable domain: DVKVTQSSRYLVKRTGEKVFLECVQDMDHENMFWYRQDPGLGLRLIYFSYDVKMKEKGDIPEGYSVSREKKERFSLILESASTNQTSMYLCASSLNRQGVGNTEAFFGQGTRLTVV.

CDR3: CASSKAGTDTEAFF. The CDR3 DNA reads as TGTGCCAGCAGCAAAGCAGGGACAGACACTGAAGCTTTCTTT. The chain couples TRBV21-1 to TRBJ1-1; the listed D gene, TRBD1, was not tested against the DNA. TRBV21-1 is termed a pseudogene. The CDR3 spans 14 residues.

The V gene is TRBV5-4, the J gene TRBJ2-1; D gene unclear. There are 17 residues in the CDR3. The V gene lost 2 bases and the J gene lost 8 bases, with 23 bases spanning the gap. CDR1 is SGHNT and CDR2 is YYREEE in the germline V gene (reference sequence). As DNA, the CDR3 is TGTGCCAGCAGCTTCAACATTCGACCCCAGGTACCCGATGAGCAGTTCTTC. Encoded protein: CASSFNIRPQVPDEQFF.

The gene calls are TRBV7-6 and TRBJ2-7; D not certain. V dropped 3 bases and J dropped 1 base, with 13 bases sitting between them. Germline CDR1 is SGHVS and CDR2 is FNYEAQ. The CDR3 has 15 amino acids. The CDR3 spells CASSFKQMGSYEQYF. CDR3 sequence (DNA): TGTGCCAGCAGCTTTAAACAGATGGGTTCCTACGAGCAGTACTTC.

This sequence joins TRBV27 and TRBJ2-1, with 8 nucleotides matching TRBD1. Per germline, CDR1 MNHEY and CDR2 SMNVEV (reference sequence). V shed 5 bases and J 3 bases; nucleotides not matched to a gene: 3. CDR3 length: 14 amino acids. The CDR3 reads CASSETGVYNEQFF. In DNA, the CDR3 is TGTGCCAGCAGTGAGACAGGGGTCTACAATGAGCAGTTCTTC.